This note documents a single TCR beta chain sequence. The data originate from a study of blood T cell repertoires in COVID-19. Study details: From T cells, B-cell-depleted T cells, or PBMCs came the material, which was cDNA or gDNA.

The length of the CDR3 is 11 residues. In germline, CDR1 is SGHDN, CDR2 FVKESK. V shed 1 base and J shed 9 bases, with 6 bases lying between them. Clones were sequenced by immunoSEQ multiplex PCR, and TCRdb holds only the in-frame ones, with some missing. Among nearly 350,000 clones listed, around 91% were seen once. V and J are TRBV14 and TRBJ2-5, with a tentative D call TRBD2 (6 bases). The receptor's source is a young woman who had recovered from COVID-19. The sample taken for sequencing was peripheral blood. The CDR3 DNA reads as TGTGCCAGCAGCCAAGGGGGGGCCCAGTACTTC. Protein: CASSQGGAQYF.